There are a few counts of the clone carrying this T cell receptor (beta chain). As yet, its antigen is unknown. V lost 3 bases, J lost 2 bases, and 10 bases lay in between. The length of the CDR3 is 14 residues. CDR1 is LGHNA, CDR2 YNFKEQ, per germline. This record belongs to a study of cytomegalovirus exposure and HLA in healthy donors. Study-wide points: In vitro assays verified that a few CMV-associated chains recognized CMV antigens specifically. When a later analysis was performed, an Asian-associated ancestry cluster reportedly had fewer N-insertions than the roughly 690-donor mean. Later analysis showed TCR association rates varying by HLA locus, highest for DRB1 and lowest for HLA-C.

This PCR relied on a set of 60 Vbeta primers and 13 Jbeta primers. Method: immunoSEQ multiplex PCR; TCRdb's copy keeps in-frame clones and lacks some. This sample yields 87,000 or so clones, of which 64% are seen a single time; 3.2% belongs to the top ten. The gene calls are TRBV4-2 and TRBJ2-5; D might be TRBD2 (7 bases). The origin of this receptor is a man aged 55 to 70 in good health and CMV-seronegative. Specimen: PBMCs. The CDR3 region is CASSQGGQQETQYF. CDR3 DNA sequence: TGTGCCAGCAGCCAGGGGGGGCAGCAAGAGACCCAGTACTTC.